This record looks at one T cell receptor (beta chain) sequence and its context. Sequencing used immunoSEQ multiplex PCR; TCRdb keeps in-frame clones, though not all of them. The table includes roughly 300,000 clones, roughly 90% detected once. The data originate from a study of cytomegalovirus exposure and HLA in healthy donors. The V gene lost 6 bases and the J gene lost 5 bases, with 11 bases spanning the gap. CDR3 length: 13 amino acids. Germline CDR1 reads SNHLY; CDR2 reads FYNNEI. The study drew the donors from its approximately 110-subject validation cohort, separate from the approximately 700-subject first cohort.

V and J are TRBV2 and TRBJ2-1; weak D call: TRBD1 (6 bases). The clonotype was recovered from a woman between 18 and 29 years old in good health and CMV-seronegative. Input material: PBMCs. CDR3 bases: TGTGCCAGCAGCGAGTACAGGGACAATGAGCAGTTCTTC. Residues: CASSEYRDNEQFF.